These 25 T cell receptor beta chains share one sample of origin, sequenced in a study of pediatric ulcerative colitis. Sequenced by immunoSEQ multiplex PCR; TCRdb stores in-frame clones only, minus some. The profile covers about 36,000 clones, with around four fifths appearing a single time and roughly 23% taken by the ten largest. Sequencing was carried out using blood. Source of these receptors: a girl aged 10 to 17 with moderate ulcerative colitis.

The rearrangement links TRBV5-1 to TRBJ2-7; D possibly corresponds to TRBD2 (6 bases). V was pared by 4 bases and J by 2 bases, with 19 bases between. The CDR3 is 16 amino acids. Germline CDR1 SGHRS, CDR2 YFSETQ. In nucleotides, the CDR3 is TGCGCCAGCAGCCTGGGGGGTTGGGACGGAGCCTACGAGCAGTACTTC. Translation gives CASSLGGWDGAYEQYF.

Here the CDR3 DNA reads TGTGCCAGCAGTTATTCCGGGACCCTCCACACCGGCTACACCTTC. Amino acid sequence: CASSYSGTLHTGYTF. V is TRBV6-6 and J is TRBJ1-2; D might be TRBD1 (5 bases). CDR3 size: 15 residues. CDR1 and CDR2 (germline): MNHNY, SVGAGI (reference sequence). V dropped 3 bases and J dropped 8 bases, with 19 bases sitting between them.

CDR3 region: CASSYGLGTEAFF. DNA of the CDR3: TGTGCCAGCAGTTACGGTCTTGGGACTGAAGCTTTCTTT. The chain links TRBV6-5 to TRBJ1-1; unclear D gene. CDR3 length equals 13 residues. Between the trimmed V and J ends, which lost 2 bases and 5 bases, there was a span of 9 bases. Germline V gene sequence: CDR1 MNHEY, CDR2 SVGAGI.

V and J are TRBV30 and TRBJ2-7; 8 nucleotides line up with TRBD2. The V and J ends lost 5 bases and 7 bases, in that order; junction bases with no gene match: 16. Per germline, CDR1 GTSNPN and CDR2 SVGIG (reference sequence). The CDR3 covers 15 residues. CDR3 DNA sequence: TGTGCCTGGGCATTCGCGGGGGCGGGGGGCGGGGAGCAGTACTTC. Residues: CAWAFAGAGGGEQYF.

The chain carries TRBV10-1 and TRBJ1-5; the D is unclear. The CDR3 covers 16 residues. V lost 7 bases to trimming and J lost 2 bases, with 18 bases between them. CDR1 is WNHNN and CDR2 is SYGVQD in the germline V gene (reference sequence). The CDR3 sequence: CASNGEGGSGNQPQHF. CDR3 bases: TGCGCCAGCAACGGGGAGGGCGGATCGGGCAATCAGCCCCAGCATTTT.

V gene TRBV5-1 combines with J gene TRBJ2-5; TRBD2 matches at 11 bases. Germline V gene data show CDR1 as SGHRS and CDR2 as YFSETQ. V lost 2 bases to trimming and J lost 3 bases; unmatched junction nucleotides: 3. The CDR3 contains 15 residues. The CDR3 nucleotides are TGCGCCAGCAGCTTTCTGGGACTAGCGGAAGAGACCCAGTACTTC. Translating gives CASSFLGLAEETQYF. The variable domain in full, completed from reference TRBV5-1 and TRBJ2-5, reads KAGVTQTPRYLIKTRGQQVTLSCSPISGHRSVSWYQQTPGQGLQFLFEYFSETQRNKGNFPGRFSGRQFSNSRSEMNVSTLELGDSALYLCASSFLGLAEETQYFGPGTRLLVL.

The chain's CDR3 is CASRPIVRDDLSNTGELFF. CDR3 bases: TGCGCCAGCCGCCCGATTGTAAGGGATGACCTATCGAACACCGGGGAGCTGTTTTTT. The rearrangement uses TRBV5-1 and TRBJ2-2, with no clear D. Germline CDR1 reads SGHRS; CDR2 reads YFSETQ. The CDR3 contains 19 residues. Between the trimmed V and J ends, which lost 7 bases and 0 bases, there was a span of 25 bases.

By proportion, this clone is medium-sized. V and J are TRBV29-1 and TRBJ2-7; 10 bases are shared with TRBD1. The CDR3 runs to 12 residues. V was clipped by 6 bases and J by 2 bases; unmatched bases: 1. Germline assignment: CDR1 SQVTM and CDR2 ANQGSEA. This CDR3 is CSVGQGAYEQYF. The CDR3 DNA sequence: TGCAGCGTCGGACAGGGGGCCTACGAGCAGTACTTC.

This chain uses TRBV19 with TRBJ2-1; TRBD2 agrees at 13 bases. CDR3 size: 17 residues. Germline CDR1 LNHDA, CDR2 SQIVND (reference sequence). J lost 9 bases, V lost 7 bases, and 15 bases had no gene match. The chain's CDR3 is CASTLTSGRAGRSEQFF. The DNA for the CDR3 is TGTGCCAGTACCCTAACTAGCGGGAGGGCCGGTAGAAGTGAGCAGTTCTTC.

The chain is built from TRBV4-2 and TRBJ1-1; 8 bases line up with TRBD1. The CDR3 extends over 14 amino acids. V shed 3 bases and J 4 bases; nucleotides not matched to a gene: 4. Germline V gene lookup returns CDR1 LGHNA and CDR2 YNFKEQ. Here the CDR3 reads CASSHTTGATEAFF. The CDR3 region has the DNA TGTGCCAGCAGCCACACGACAGGGGCCACTGAAGCTTTCTTT.

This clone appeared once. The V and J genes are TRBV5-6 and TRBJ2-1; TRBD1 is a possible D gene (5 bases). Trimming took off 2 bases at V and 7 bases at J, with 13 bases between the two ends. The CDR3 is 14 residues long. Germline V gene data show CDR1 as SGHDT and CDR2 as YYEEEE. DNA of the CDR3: TGTGCCAGCAGCTTCGGGCAGGGCCGGAATGAGCAGTTCTTC. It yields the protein CASSFGQGRNEQFF. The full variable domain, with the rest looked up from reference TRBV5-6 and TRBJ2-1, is DAGVTQSPTHLIKTRGQQVTLRCSPKSGHDTVSWYQQALGQGPQFIFQYYEEEERQRGNFPDRFSGHQFPNYSSELNVNALLLGDSALYLCASSFGQGRNEQFFGPGTRLTVL.

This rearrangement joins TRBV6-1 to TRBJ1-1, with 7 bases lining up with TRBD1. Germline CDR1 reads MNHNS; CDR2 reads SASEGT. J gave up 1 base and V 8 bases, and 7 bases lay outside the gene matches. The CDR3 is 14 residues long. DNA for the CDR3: TGTGCCAGCCACTTGACAGGGTGGAACACTGAAGCTTTCTTT. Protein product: CASHLTGWNTEAFF.

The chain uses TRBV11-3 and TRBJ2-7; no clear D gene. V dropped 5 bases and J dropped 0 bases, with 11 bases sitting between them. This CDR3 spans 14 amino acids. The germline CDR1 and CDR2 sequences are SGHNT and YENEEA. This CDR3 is CASSPYSFSYEQYF. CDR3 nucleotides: TGTGCCAGCAGCCCCTACTCTTTCTCCTACGAGCAGTACTTC.

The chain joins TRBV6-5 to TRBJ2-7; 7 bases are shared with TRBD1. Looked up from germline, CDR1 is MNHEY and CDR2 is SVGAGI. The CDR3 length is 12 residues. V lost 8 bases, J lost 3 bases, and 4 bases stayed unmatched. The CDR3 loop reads CASGRDSYEQYF. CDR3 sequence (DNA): TGTGCCAGCGGCCGGGACAGCTACGAGCAGTACTTC.

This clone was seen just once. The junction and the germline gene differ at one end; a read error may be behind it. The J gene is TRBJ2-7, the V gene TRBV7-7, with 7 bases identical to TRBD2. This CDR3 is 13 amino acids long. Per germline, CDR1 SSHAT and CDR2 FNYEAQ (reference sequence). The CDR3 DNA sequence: TGTGCTAGCAGCTTCGGACTAGATGACGAGCAGTACTTC. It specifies CASSFGLDDEQYF.

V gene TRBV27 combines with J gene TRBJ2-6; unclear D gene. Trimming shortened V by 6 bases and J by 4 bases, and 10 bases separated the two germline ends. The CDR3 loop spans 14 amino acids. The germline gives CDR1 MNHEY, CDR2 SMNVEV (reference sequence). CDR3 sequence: CASRREPGANVLTF. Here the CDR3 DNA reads TGTGCCAGCAGAAGAGAGCCCGGGGCCAACGTCCTGACTTTC.

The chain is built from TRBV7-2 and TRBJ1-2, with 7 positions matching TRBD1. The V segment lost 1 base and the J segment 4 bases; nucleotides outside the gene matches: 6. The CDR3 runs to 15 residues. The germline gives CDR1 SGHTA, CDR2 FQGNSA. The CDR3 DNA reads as TGTGCCAGCAGCTTAGAGGCAGGGGGAGTCTATGGCTACACCTTC. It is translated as CASSLEAGGVYGYTF. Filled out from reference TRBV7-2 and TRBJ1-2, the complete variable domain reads GAGVSQSPSNKVTEKGKDVELRCDPISGHTALYWYRQSLGQGLEFLIYFQGNSAPDKSGLPSDRFSAERTGGSVSTLTIQRTQQEDSAVYLCASSLEAGGVYGYTFGSGTRLTVV.

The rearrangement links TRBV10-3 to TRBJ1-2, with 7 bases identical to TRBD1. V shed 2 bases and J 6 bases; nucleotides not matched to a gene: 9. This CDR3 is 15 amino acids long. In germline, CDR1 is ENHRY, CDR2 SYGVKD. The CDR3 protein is CAISENPGGTNGYTF. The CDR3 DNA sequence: TGTGCCATCAGTGAGAACCCAGGGGGAACCAATGGCTACACCTTC.

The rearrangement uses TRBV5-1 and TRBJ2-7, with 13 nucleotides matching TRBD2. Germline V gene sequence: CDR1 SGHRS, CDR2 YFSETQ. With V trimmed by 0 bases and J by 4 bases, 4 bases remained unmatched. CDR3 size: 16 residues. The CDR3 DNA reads TGCGCCAGCAGCTTGGTGGGGACTAGCGGGGTTTACGAGCAGTACTTC. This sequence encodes CASSLVGTSGVYEQYF.

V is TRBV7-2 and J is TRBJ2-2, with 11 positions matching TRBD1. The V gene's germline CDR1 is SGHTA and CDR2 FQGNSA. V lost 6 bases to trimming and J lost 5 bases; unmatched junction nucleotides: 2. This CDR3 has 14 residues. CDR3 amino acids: CASRDRGQTGELFF. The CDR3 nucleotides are TGTGCCAGCAGGGACAGGGGGCAAACCGGGGAGCTGTTTTTT.

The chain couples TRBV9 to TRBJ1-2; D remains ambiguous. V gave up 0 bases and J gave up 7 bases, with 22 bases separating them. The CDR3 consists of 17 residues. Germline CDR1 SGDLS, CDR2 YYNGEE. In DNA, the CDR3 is TGTGCCAGCAGCGTAGGAGGTACGGCAGCTTTCCTAAGTGGCTACACCTTC. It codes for CASSVGGTAAFLSGYTF.

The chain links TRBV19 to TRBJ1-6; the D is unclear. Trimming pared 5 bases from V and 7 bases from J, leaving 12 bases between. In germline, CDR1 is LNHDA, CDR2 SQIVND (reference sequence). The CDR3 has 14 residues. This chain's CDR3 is CASSSGVYNSPLHF. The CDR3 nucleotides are TGTGCCAGTAGTTCCGGGGTCTACAATTCACCCCTCCACTTT.

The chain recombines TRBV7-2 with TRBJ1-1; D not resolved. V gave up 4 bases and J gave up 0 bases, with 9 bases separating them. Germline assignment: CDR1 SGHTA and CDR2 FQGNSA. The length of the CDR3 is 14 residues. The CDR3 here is CASSSSSVNTEAFF. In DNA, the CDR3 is TGTGCCAGCAGCTCCAGTTCAGTGAACACTGAAGCTTTCTTT. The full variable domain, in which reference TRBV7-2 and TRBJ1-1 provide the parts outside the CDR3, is GAGVSQSPSNKVTEKGKDVELRCDPISGHTALYWYRQSLGQGLEFLIYFQGNSAPDKSGLPSDRFSAERTGGSVSTLTIQRTQQEDSAVYLCASSSSSVNTEAFFGQGTRLTVV.

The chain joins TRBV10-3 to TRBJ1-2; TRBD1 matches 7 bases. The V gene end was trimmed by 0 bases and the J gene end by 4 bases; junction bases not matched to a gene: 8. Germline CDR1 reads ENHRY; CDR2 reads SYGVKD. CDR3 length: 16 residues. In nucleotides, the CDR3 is TGTGCCATCAGTGAGTCGAATAGGGGGCGAGGCTATGGCTACACCTTC. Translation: CAISESNRGRGYGYTF.

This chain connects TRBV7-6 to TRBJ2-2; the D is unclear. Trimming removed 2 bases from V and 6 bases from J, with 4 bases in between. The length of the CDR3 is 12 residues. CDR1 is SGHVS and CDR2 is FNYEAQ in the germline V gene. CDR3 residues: CASSLNSGELFF. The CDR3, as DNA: TGTGCCAGCAGCTTAAACTCCGGGGAGCTGTTTTTT.